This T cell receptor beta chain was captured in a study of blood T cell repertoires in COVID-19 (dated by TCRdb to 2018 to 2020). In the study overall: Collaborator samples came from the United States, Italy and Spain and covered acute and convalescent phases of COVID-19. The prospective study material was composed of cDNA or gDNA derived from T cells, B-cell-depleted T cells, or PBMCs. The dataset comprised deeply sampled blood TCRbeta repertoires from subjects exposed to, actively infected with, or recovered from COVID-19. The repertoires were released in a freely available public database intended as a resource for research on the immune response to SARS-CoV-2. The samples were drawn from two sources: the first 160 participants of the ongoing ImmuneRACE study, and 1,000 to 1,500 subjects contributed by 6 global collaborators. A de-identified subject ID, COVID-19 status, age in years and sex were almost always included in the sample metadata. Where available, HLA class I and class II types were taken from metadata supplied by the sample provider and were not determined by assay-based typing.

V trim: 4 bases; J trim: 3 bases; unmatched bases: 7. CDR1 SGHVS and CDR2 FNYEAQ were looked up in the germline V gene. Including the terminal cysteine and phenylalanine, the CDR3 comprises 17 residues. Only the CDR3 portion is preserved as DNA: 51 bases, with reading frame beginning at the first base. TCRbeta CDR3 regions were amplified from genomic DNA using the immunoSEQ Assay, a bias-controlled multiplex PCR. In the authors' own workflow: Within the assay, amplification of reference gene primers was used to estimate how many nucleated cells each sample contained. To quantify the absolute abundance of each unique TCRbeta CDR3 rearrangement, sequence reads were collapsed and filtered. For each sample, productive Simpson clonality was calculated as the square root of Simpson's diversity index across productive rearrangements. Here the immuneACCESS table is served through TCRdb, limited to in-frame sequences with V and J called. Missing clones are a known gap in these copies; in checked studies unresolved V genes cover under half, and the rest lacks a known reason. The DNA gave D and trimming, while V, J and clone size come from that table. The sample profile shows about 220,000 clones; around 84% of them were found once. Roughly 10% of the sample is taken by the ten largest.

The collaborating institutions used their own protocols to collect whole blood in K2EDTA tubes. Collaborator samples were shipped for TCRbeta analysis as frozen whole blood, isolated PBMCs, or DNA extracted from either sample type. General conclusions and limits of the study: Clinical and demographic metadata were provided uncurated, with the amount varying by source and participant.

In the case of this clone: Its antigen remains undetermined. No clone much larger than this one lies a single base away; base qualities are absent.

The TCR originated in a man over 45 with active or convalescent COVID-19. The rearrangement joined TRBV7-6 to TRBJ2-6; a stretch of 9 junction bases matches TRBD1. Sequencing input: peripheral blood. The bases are TGTGCCAGCAGCTCATTGGGGACAGGGTTTGGGGCCAACGTCCTGACTTTC. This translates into CASSSLGTGFGANVLTF.